This TCR beta chain was captured by sequencing in a study of CD4 T cell repertoires in COVID-19 (dated by TCRdb to the early 2020s). In terms of the full investigation: For cross-reactivity analysis, CFSE-low cells were expanded with IL-2 for roughly nine days and were then relabeled and restimulated with spike proteins from other coronaviruses. TCR Vbeta repertoire analysis of SARS-CoV-2-reactive T cells was conducted at the subset level in a few recovered individuals. In COVID-19-recovered individuals, the study described naturally processed CD4+ T cell responses to SARS-CoV-2 spike and nucleoprotein and used TCR Vbeta sequencing to evaluate clonal composition. What the work shows at the level of the full study, not this receptor alone: Consistent with cross-reactivity, between about 6 and 25% of SARS-CoV-2 clonotypes also showed up in secondary cultures stimulated with SARS-CoV and/or HKU1 spike. Several of the most expanded SARS-CoV-2-reactive clonotypes were present in two or all three memory subsets, which suggests intraclonal diversification.

Libraries came from the immunoSEQ multiplex PCR assay. The paper's processing steps were these. The Chao-Jaccard similarity index and counts of shared clonotypes were used to quantify repertoire overlap between subsets. TCRdb re-hosts the immuneACCESS table, in-frame sequences only. Its copies lack some clones; in the studies checked, an unresolved V gene accounts for under half of them, and the cause for the rest is not known. That table supplies the V and J calls and clone size; D and trimming were determined from the DNA. This sample holds around 23,000 clones; nearly 95% were observed only once. The ten largest clones represent 0.65% to 0.8% of the sample. Its CDR3 holds 15 amino acids, cysteine through phenylalanine. Kept here is only the CDR3 DNA, which spans 45 bases and is read in frame from base 1. The CDR1 and CDR2 encoded by the germline V gene are MDHEN and SYDVKM. Relative to germline, V is missing 3 bases and J is missing 3 bases, with 7 bases of the junction outside any gene match.

Memory T cell samples that were not cultured were sequenced immediately after ex vivo isolation. From peripheral blood mononuclear cells, the researchers isolated CD4+ total memory, central memory, effector memory and circulating T follicular helper cells. On this clone: The antigen this receptor binds is unknown. The record has no base qualities; no much larger clone is one base away.

The rearrangement joined TRBV28 to TRBJ2-7, with 8 central nucleotides matching TRBD1. This TCR was recovered from a human donor who had COVID-19. Sequencing used circulating follicular helper CD4+ T cells (cTfh) from blood, obtained before the COVID-19 pandemic. According to the study, the label for this sample's cell subset or site signals: circulating T follicular helper cells. The CDR3 region: CASSLRDRTFYEQYF. The DNA sequence is TGTGCCAGCAGTTTGCGGGACAGGACCTTCTACGAGCAGTACTTC.